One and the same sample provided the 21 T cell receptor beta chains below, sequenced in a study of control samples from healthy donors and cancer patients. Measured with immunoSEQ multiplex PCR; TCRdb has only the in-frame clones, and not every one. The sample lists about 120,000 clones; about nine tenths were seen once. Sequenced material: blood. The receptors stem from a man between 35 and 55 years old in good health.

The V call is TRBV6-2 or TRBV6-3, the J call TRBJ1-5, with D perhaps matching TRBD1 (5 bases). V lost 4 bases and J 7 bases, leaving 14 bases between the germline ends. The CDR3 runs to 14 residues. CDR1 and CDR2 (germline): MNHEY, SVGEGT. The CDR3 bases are TGTGCCAGCAGTTCAGGGACTTTGGGACAGCCCCAGCATTTT. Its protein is CASSSGTLGQPQHF.

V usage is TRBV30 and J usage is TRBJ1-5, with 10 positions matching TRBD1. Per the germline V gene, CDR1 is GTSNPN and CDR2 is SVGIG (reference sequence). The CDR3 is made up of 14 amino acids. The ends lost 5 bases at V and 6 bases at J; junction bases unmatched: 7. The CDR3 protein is CAWAGQGVSQPQHF. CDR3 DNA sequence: TGTGCCTGGGCCGGACAGGGGGTAAGTCAGCCCCAGCATTTT.

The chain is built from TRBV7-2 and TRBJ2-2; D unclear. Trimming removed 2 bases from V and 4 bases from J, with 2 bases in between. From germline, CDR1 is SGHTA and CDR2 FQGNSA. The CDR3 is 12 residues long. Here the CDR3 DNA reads TGTGCCAGCAGCTTATTCACCGGGGAGCTGTTTTTT. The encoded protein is CASSLFTGELFF.

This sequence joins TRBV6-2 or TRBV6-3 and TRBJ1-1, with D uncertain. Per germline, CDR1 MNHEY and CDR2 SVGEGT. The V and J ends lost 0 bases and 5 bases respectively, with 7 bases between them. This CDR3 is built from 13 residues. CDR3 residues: CASSYSARTEAFF. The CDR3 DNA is TGTGCCAGCAGTTACTCAGCGAGAACTGAAGCTTTCTTT.

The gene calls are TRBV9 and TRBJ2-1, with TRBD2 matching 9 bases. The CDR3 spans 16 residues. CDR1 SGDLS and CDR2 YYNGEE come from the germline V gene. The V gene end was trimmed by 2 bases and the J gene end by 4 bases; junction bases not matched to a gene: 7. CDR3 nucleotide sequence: TGTGCCAGCAGCGTGTCTCCTAGCGGGGATTACAATGAGCAGTTCTTC. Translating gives CASSVSPSGDYNEQFF.

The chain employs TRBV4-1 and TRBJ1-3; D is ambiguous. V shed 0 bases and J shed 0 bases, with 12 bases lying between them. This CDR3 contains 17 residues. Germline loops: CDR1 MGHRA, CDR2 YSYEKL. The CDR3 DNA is TGCGCCAGCAGCCAAGATCGAGGGCCAACCTCTGGAAACACCATATATTTT. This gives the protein CASSQDRGPTSGNTIYF.

The CDR3 DNA is TGCGCCAGCAGCTTCAGGGGGGACTCTGGAAACACCATATATTTT. Translation: CASSFRGDSGNTIYF. The gene calls are TRBV5-1 and TRBJ1-3; 7 bases map to TRBD1. The CDR3 runs to 15 residues. Germline V gene data show CDR1 as SGHRS and CDR2 as YFSETQ. Trimming cost V 2 bases and J 0 bases; bases outside gene matches: 2.

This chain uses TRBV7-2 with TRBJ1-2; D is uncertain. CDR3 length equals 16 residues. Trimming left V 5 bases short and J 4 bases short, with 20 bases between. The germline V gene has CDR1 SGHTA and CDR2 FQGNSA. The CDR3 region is CASSPGRAQMGYGYTF. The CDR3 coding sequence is TGTGCCAGCAGCCCTGGACGGGCCCAAATGGGCTATGGCTACACCTTC.

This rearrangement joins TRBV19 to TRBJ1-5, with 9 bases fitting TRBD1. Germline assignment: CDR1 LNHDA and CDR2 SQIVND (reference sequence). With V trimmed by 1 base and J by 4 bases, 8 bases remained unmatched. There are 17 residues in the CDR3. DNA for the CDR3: TGTGCCAGTAGTATAGGCCAGGACAGGGGACGGAATCAGCCCCAGCATTTT. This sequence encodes CASSIGQDRGRNQPQHF. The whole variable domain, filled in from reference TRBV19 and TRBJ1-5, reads DGGITQSPKYLFRKEGQNVTLSCEQNLNHDAMYWYRQDPGQGLRLIYYSQIVNDFQKGDIAEGYSVSREKKESFPLTVTSAQKNPTAFYLCASSIGQDRGRNQPQHFGDGTRLSIL.

The CDR3: CASSPVGGAPEAFF. In DNA, the CDR3 is TGCGCCAGCAGCCCAGTGGGGGGGGCCCCTGAAGCTTTCTTT. The rearrangement uses TRBV4-3 and TRBJ1-1; a weak D match, TRBD1 (6 bases). This CDR3 has 14 amino acids. V was cut by 4 bases and J by 6 bases, with 15 bases left in between. The V gene's germline CDR1 is LGHNA and CDR2 YSLEER.

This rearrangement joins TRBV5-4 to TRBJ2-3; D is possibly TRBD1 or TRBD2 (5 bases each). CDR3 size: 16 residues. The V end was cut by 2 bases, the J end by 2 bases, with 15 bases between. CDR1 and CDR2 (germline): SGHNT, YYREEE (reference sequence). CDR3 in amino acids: CASSFLLGTTTDTQYF. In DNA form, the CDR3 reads TGTGCCAGCAGCTTCCTACTCGGGACGACCACAGATACGCAGTATTTT.

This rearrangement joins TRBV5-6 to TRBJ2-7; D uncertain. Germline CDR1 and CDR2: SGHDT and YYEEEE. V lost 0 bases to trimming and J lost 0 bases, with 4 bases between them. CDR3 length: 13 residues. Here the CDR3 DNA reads TGTGCCAGCAGCTTGGGAAGCTCCTACGAGCAGTACTTC. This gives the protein CASSLGSSYEQYF.

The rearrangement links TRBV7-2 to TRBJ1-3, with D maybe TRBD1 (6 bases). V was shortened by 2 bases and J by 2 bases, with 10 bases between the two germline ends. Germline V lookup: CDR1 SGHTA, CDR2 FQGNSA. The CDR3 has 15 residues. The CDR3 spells CASSLLGAPGNTIYF. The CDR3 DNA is TGTGCCAGCAGCTTATTGGGGGCGCCTGGAAACACCATATATTTT.

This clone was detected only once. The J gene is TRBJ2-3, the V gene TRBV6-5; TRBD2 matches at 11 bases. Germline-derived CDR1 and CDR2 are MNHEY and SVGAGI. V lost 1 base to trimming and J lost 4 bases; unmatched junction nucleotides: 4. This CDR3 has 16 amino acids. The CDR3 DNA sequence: TGTGCCAGCAGTTACTTTAGCGGGGGGGCCTCAGATACGCAGTATTTT. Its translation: CASSYFSGGASDTQYF.

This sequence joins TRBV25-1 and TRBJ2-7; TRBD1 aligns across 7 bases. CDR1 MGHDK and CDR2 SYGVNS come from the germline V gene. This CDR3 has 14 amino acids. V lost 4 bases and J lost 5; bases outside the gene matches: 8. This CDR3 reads CASSGNATGHEQYF. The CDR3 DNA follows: TGTGCCAGCAGTGGGAACGCGACAGGGCACGAGCAGTACTTC.

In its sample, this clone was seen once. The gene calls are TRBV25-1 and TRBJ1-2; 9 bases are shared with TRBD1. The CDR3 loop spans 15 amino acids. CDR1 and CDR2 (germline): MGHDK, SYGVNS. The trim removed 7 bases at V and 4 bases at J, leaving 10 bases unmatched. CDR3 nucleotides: TGTGCCAGCACTAAGGGGGACAGGGACGGCTATGGCTACACCTTC. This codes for CASTKGDRDGYGYTF.

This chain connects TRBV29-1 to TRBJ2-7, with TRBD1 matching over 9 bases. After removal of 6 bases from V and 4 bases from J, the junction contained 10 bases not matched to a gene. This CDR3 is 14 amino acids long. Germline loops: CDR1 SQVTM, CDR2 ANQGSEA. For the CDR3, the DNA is TGCAGCGTCAGAACCGGGACAGGGTTTTACGAGCAGTACTTC. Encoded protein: CSVRTGTGFYEQYF.

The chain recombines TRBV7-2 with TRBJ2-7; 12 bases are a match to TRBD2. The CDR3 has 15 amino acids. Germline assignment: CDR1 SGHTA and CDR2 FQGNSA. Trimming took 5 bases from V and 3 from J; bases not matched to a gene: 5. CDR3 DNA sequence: TGTGCCAGCAGCACCGGACTAGCGGGGAGCTACGAGCAGTACTTC. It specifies CASSTGLAGSYEQYF.

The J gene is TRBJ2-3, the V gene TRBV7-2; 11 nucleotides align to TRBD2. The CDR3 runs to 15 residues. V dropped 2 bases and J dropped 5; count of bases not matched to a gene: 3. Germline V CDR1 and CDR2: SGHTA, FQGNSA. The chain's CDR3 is CASSLSGLAVDTQYF. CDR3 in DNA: TGTGCCAGCAGCTTATCGGGACTAGCGGTAGATACGCAGTATTTT.

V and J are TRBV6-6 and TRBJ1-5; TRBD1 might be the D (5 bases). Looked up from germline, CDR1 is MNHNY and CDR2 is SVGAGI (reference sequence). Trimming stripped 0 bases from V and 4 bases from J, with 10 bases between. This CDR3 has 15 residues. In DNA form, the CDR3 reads TGTGCCAGCAGTTACTCGGGCAGGGAAAATCAGCCCCAGCATTTT. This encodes CASSYSGRENQPQHF.

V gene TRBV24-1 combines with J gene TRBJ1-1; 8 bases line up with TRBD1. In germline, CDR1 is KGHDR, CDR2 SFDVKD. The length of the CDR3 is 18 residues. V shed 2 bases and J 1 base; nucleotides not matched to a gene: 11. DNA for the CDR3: TGTGCCACCAGTGATTCCGCGACAGGGGCCCTTGGGAACACTGAAGCTTTCTTT. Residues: CATSDSATGALGNTEAFF.